This T cell receptor beta chain originates from a study of blood T cells in healthy people across ages. This clonotype was recorded only once. This CDR3 spans 12 amino acids. Trimming pared 3 bases from V and 16 bases from J, leaving 16 bases between. Looked up from germline, CDR1 is MNHEY and CDR2 is SVGEGT. For the second PCR, which ran for about 7 to 11 cycles, a sample-barcoded 5' primer and a J-beta primer mix were used. TCRdb redid the calling of the 5' RACE reads with MiXCR, one entry per CDR3 protein. The sample includes around 1,500,000 distinct CDR3 sequences, roughly 40% seen only once; the top ten take roughly 7.9%.

The receptor was isolated from a woman in her late teens or twenties in good health. The chain has TRBV6-2 or TRBV6-3 and TRBJ2-4; D remains ambiguous. Sequenced input: blood. As DNA, the CDR3 is TGTGCCAGCAGTTATAACTCCTACGAGCACTACTTC. Encoded protein: CASSYNSYEHYF.